Listed below are T cell receptor beta chains from one sample, sequenced in a study of T cells in Graves' hyperthyroidism and ophthalmopathy. TCRdb reprocessed the multiplex PCR reads via MiXCR and lists one record per CDR3 protein. This table holds approximately 400,000 distinct CDR3 sequences, about a fifth found once. The sequencing input was blood. These TCRs come from a woman between 18 and 29 years old with Graves' hyperthyroidism. The CDR3 runs from the conserved cysteine through the conserved F or W.

v_gene,j_gene,CDR3aa
TRBV6-5,TRBJ1-1,CASKPGETEAFF
TRBV10-3,TRBJ1-2,CAISPSGGGYTF
TRBV2,TRBJ1-1,CASSLREGRMNTEAFF
TRBV30,TRBJ1-2,CAWSVQFTDGYTF
TRBV3-1,TRBJ2-5,CASSRGHQETQYF
TRBV20-1,TRBJ1-2,CSARDLGDRGDWGTYGYTF
TRBV20-1,TRBJ2-7,CSAAPGLAGVLSPYEQYF
TRBV6-1,TRBJ1-1,CASSELWGAFF
TRBV6-1,TRBJ2-5,CASSSERETQYF
TRBV7-2,TRBJ2-5,CASSSDSGRGETQYF
TRBV12-3/TRBV12-4,TRBJ2-5,CASSTAQGGEETQYF
TRBV2,TRBJ1-2,CASRATVGYTF
TRBV18,TRBJ1-1,CASSQGVEAFF